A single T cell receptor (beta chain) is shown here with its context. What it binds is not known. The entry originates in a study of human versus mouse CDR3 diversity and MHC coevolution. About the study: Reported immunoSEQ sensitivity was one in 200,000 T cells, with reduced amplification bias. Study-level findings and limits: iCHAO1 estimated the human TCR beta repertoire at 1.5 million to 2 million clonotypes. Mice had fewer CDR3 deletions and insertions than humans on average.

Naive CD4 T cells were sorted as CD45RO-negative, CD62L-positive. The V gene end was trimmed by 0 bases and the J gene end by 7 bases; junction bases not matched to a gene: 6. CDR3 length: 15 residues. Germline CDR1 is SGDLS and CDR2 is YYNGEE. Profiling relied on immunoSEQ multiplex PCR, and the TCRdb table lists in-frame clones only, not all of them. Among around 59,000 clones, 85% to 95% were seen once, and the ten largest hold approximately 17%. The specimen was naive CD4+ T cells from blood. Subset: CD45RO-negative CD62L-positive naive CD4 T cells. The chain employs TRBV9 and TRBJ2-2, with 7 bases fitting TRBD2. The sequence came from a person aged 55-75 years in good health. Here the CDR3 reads CASSVGTRMGGELFF. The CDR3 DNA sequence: TGTGCCAGCAGCGTAGGGACTAGGATGGGCGGGGAGCTGTTTTTT. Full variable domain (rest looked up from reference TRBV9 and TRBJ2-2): DSGVTQTPKHLITATGQRVTLRCSPRSGDLSVYWYQQSLDQGLQFLIQYYNGEERAKGNILERFSAQQFPDLHSELNLSSLELGDSALYFCASSVGTRMGGELFFGEGSRLTVL.